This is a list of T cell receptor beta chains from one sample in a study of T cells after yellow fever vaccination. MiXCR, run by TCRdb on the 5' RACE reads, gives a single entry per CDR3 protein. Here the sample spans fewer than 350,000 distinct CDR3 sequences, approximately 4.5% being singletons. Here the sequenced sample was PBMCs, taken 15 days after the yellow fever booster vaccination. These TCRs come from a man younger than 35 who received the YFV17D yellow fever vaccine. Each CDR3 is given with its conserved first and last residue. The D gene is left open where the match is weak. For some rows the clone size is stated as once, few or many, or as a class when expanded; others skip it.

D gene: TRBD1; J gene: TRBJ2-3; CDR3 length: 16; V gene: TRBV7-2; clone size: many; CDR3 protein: CASSPARDRVTDTQYF; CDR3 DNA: TGTGCCAGCAGCCCTGCCCGGGACAGAGTCACAGATACGCAGTATTTT
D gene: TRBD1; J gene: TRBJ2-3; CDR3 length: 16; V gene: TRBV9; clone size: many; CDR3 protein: CASSEDWAGGLDTQYF; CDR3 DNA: TGTGCCAGCAGCGAGGATTGGGCAGGGGGTTTAGATACGCAGTATTTT
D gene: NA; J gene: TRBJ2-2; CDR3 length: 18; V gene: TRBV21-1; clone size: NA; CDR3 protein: CASSPVGGRAPKPGELFF; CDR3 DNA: TGTGCCAGCAGCCCCGTAGGGGGCAGGGCGCCGAAGCCCGGGGAGCTGTTTTTT
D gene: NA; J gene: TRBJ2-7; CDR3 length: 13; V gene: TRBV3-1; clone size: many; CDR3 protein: CASSQERGNEQYF; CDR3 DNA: TGTGCCAGCAGCCAAGAGAGAGGAAACGAGCAGTACTTC
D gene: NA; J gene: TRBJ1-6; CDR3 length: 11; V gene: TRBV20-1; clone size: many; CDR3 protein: CSARSGTPLHF; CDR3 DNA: TGCAGTGCTAGATCAGGGACACCCCTCCACTTT
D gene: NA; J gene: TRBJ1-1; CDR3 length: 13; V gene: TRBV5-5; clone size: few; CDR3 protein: CASSLAGVDEAFF; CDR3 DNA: TGTGCCAGCAGCTTGGCCGGGGTTGATGAAGCTTTCTTT
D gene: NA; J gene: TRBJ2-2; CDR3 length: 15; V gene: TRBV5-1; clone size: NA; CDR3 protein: CASSLAFRGTGELFF; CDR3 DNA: TGCGCCAGCAGCTTGGCCTTCAGGGGAACCGGGGAGCTGTTTTTT
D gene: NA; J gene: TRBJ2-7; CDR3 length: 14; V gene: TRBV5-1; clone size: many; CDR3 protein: CASSPRSRSYEQYF; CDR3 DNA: TGCGCCAGCAGCCCCCGCTCTAGATCCTACGAGCAGTACTTC
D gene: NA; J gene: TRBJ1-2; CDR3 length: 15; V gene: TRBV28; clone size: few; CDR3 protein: CASPTPSPQGNGYTF; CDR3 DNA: TGTGCCAGCCCCACCCCTTCCCCGCAGGGAAATGGCTACACCTTC
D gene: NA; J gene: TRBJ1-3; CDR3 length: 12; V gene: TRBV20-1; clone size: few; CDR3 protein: CSGIGLGNTIYF; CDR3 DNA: TGCAGCGGGATAGGGTTGGGAAACACCATATATTTT
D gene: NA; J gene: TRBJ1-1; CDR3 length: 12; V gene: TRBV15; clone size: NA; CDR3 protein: CATSRDNTEAFF; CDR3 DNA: TGTGCCACCAGCAGAGATAACACTGAAGCTTTCTTT
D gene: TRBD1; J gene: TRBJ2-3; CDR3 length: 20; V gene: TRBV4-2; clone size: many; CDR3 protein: CASSQDRGWAGVKGTDTQYF; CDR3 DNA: TGTGCCAGCAGCCAGGACAGGGGATGGGCCGGGGTGAAAGGCACAGATACGCAGTATTTT
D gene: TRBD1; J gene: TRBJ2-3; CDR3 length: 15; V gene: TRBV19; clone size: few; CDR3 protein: CASRDRGPSTDTQYF; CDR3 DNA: TGTGCCAGCCGGGACAGGGGTCCTAGCACAGATACGCAGTATTTT
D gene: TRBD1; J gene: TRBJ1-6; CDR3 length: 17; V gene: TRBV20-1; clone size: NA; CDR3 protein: CSTRFAGGSPRNSPLHF; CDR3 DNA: TGCAGTACCCGTTTTGCAGGGGGCTCGCCGAGGAACTCACCCCTCCACTTT
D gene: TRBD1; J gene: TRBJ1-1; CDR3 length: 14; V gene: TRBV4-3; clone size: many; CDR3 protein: CASSQDRDRVEAFF; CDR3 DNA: TGCGCCAGCAGCCAAGATCGGGACAGGGTCGAAGCTTTCTTT
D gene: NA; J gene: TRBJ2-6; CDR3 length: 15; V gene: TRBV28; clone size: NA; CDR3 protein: CASGIGGSGANVLTF; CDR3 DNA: TGTGCCAGCGGCATAGGGGGCTCTGGGGCCAACGTCCTGACTTTC
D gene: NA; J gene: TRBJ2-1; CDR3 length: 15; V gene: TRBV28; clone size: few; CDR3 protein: CASHFAGSAYNEQFF; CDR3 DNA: TGTGCCAGCCACTTTGCTGGCAGCGCCTACAATGAGCAGTTCTTC
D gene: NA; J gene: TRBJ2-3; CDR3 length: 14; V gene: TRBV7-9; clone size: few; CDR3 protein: CASSQAGLPDTQYF; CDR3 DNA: TGTGCCAGCAGCCAAGCGGGTCTCCCAGATACGCAGTATTTT
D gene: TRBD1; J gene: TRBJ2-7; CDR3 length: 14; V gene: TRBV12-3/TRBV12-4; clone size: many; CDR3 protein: CASTGTGGSYEQYF; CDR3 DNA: TGTGCCAGCACTGGGACAGGGGGGAGTTACGAGCAGTACTTC
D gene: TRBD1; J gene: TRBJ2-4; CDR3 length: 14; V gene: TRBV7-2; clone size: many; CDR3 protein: CASSSSGTANIQYF; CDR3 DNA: TGTGCCAGCAGCTCCTCCGGGACAGCAAACATTCAGTACTTC
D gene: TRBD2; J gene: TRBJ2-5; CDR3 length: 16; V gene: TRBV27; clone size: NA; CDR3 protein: CASSSTRQRGQETQYF; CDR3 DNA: TGTGCCAGCAGTTCCACCCGCCAGCGGGGGCAAGAGACCCAGTACTTC
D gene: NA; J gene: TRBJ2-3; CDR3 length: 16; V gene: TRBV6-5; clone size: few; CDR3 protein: CASTPVGGPRTDTQYF; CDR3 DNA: TGTGCCAGCACCCCGGTGGGGGGCCCTCGCACAGATACGCAGTATTTT
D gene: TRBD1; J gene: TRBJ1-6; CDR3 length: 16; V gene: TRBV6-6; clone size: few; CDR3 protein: CASSLRQGAMSSPLHF; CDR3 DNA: TGTGCCAGCAGTCTAAGACAGGGGGCAATGAGTTCACCCCTCCACTTT
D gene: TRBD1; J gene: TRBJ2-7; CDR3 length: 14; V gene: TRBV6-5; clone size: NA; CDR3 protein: CASSPRDRTYEQYF; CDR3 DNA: TGTGCCAGCAGTCCCCGGGACAGGACCTACGAGCAGTACTTC
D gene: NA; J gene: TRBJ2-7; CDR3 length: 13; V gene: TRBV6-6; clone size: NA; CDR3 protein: CASRTGFSYEQYF; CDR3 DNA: TGTGCCAGCAGAACAGGTTTTTCCTACGAGCAGTACTTC
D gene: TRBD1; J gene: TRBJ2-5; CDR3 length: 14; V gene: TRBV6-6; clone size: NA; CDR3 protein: CASTATGTEETQYF; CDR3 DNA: TGTGCCAGCACTGCGACAGGGACGGAAGAGACCCAGTACTTC
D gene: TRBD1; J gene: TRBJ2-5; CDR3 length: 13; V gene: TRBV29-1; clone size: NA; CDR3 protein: CSGRGQTQETQYF; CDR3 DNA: TGCAGCGGAAGGGGACAGACTCAAGAGACCCAGTACTTC
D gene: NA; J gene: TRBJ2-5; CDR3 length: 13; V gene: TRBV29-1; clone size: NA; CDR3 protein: CSVAGGPQETQYF; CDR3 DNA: TGCAGCGTGGCGGGCGGACCCCAAGAGACCCAGTACTTC
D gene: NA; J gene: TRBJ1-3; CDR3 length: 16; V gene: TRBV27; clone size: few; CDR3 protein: CASSLSRGGSGNTIYF; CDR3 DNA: TGTGCCAGCAGTTTATCGCGGGGCGGATCTGGAAACACCATATATTTT
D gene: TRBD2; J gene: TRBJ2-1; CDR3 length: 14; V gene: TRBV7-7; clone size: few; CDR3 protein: CASSPGLAAHEQFF; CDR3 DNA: TGTGCTAGCAGCCCCGGACTAGCGGCCCATGAGCAGTTCTTC
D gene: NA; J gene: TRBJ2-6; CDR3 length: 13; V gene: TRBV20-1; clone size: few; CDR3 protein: CSATGTGANVLTF; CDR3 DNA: TGCAGTGCTACAGGAACTGGGGCCAACGTCCTGACTTTC
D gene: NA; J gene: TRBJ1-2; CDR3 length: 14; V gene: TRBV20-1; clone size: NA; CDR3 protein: CSASQAGANYGYTF; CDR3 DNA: TGCAGTGCTAGCCAGGCAGGGGCTAACTATGGCTACACCTTC
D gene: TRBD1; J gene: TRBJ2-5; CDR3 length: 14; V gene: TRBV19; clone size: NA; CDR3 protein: CASSERDSAETQYF; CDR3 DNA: TGTGCCAGTAGCGAAAGGGACAGTGCGGAGACCCAGTACTTC
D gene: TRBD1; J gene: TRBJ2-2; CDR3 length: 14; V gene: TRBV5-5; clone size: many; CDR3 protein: CASSSGGQTGELFF; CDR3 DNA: TGTGCCAGCAGTTCAGGGGGCCAAACCGGGGAGCTGTTTTTT
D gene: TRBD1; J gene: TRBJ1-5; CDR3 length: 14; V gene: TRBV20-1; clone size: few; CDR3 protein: CSATLGTGDQPQHF; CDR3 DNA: TGCAGTGCGACGCTCGGGACAGGGGATCAGCCCCAGCATTTT
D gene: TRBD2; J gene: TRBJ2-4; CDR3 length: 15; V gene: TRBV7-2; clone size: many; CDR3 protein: CASSLSSGGPPIQYF; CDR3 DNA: TGTGCCAGCAGCCTAAGTAGCGGGGGGCCACCCATTCAGTACTTC
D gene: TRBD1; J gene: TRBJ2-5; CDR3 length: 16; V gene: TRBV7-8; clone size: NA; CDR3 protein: CASSLGSGQGKETQYF; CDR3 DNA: TGTGCCAGCAGCTTAGGTTCCGGACAGGGGAAAGAGACCCAGTACTTC
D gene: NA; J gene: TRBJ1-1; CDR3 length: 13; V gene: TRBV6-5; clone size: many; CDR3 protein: CASRSVGHTEAFF; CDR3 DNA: TGTGCCAGCAGGAGTGTTGGTCACACTGAAGCTTTCTTT
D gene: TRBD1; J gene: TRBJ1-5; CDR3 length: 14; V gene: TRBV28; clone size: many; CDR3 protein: CASSLGTGTQPQHF; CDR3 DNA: TGTGCCAGCAGTTTAGGGACAGGTACCCAGCCCCAGCATTTT
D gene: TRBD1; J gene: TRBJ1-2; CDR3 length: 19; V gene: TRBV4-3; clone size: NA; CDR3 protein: CASSPYHGQGVVVGYGYTF; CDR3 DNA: TGCGCCAGCAGCCCCTATCACGGACAGGGTGTCGTAGTTGGCTATGGCTACACCTTC
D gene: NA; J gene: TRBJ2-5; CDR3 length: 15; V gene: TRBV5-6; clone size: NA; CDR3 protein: CASSLAKDPQETQYF; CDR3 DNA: TGTGCCAGCAGCTTGGCCAAGGACCCCCAAGAGACCCAGTACTTC
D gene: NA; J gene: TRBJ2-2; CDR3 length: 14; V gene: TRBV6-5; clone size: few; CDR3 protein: CASSYSSGTGELFF; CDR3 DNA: TGTGCCAGCAGTTACTCCTCTGGGACCGGGGAGCTGTTTTTT
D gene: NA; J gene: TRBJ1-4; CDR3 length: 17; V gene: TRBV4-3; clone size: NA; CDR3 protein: CASSMVVLATTNEKLFF; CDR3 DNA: TGCGCCAGCAGCATGGTAGTGTTGGCGACAACTAATGAAAAACTGTTTTTT
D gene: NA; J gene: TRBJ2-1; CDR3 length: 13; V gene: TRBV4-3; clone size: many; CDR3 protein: CASSQEQGNEQFF; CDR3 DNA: TGCGCCAGCAGCCAAGAACAGGGCAATGAGCAGTTCTTC
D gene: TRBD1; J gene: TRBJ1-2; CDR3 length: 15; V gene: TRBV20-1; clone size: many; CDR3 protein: CSAPSGTGDGYGYTF; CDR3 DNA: TGCAGTGCTCCGTCAGGGACAGGGGACGGCTATGGCTACACCTTC
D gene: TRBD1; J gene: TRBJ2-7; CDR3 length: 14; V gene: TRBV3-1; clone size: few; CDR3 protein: CASSTDRGRNEQYF; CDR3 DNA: TGTGCCAGCAGTACGGACAGGGGGCGGAACGAGCAGTACTTC
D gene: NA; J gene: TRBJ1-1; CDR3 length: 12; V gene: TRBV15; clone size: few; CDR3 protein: CATSLRYTEAFF; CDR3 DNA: TGTGCCACCAGTCTTAGGTATACTGAAGCTTTCTTT
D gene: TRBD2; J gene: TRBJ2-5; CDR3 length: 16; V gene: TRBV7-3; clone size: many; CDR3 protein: CASSQETSGGAETQYF; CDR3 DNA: TGTGCCAGCAGCCAGGAGACTAGCGGGGGGGCAGAGACCCAGTACTTC
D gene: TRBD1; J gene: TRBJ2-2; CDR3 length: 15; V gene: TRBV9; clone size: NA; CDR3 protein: CASSPTGVNTGELFF; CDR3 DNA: TGTGCCAGCAGCCCGACAGGGGTAAACACCGGGGAGCTGTTTTTT
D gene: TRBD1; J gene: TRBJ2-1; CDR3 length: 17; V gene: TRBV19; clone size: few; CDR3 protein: CASSSGQGEYSYNEQFF; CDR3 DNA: TGTGCCAGTAGTTCCGGACAGGGGGAATACTCCTACAATGAGCAGTTCTTC
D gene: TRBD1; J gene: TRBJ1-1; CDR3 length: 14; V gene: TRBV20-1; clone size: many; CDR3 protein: CSASGTGPYTEAFF; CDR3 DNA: TGCAGTGCTAGCGGGACAGGGCCGTACACTGAAGCTTTCTTT
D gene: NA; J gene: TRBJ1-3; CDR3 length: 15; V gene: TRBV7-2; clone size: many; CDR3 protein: CASSFMAGSGNTIYF; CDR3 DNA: TGTGCCAGCAGCTTCATGGCGGGTTCTGGAAACACCATATATTTT
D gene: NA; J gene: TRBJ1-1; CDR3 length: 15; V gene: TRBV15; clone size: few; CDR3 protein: CATSRASLLGTEAFF; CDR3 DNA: TGTGCCACCAGCAGAGCGAGTTTGCTAGGGACTGAAGCTTTCTTT
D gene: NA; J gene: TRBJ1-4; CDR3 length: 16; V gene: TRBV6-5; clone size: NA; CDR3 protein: CASSYSERGTNEKLFF; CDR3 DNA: TGTGCCAGCAGTTACTCAGAAAGGGGAACTAATGAAAAACTGTTTTTT
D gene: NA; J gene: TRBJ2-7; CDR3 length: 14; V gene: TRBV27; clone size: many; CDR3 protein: CASKWGGGGGEQYF; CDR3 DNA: TGTGCCAGCAAGTGGGGGGGCGGTGGAGGCGAGCAGTACTTC
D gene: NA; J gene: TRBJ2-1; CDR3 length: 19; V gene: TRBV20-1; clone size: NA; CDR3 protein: CSAEQSGGQHLVRYNEQFF; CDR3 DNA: TGCAGTGCTGAACAGTCCGGAGGACAGCACCTGGTCAGGTACAATGAGCAGTTCTTC
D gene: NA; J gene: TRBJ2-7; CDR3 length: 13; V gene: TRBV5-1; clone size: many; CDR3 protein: CASSRGYSYEQYF; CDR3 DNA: TGCGCCAGCAGTCGGGGGTACTCCTACGAGCAGTACTTC
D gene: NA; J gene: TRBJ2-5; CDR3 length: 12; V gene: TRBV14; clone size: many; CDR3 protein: CASSQNRETQYF; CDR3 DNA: TGTGCCAGCAGCCAAAATAGGGAGACCCAGTACTTC
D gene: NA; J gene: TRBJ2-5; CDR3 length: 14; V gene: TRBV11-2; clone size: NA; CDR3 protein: CASSPSQGGETQYF; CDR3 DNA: TGTGCCAGCAGCCCTTCGCAGGGTGGAGAGACCCAGTACTTC